This T cell receptor (beta chain) emerged from a study of cytomegalovirus exposure and HLA in healthy donors. Both 60 Vbeta primers and 13 Jbeta primers went into the PCR. Repertoires were generated with immunoSEQ multiplex PCR, while TCRdb's copy carries only in-frame clones and drops some. The table has some 150,000 clones, 75% to 90% seen once; the top ten hold 1.2%. CDR1 is SGHAT, CDR2 FQNNGV, per germline. Trimming pared 0 bases from V and 6 bases from J, leaving 9 bases between. This CDR3 has 14 amino acids. To note about this clone: Antigen specificity is unknown.

Study-wide points: Under 20,000 TCR beta sequences were associated with HLA alleles at 0.05 false discovery rate in a later analysis. A previous analysis found most TCR beta V segments productive roughly 90% or roughly 30% of the time. Reports described diagnosis of cytomegalovirus status by the classifier as highly specific and sensitive.

Sequences were obtained from PBMCs. This clonotype was obtained from a female donor in good health and CMV-seronegative. The chain recombines TRBV11-2 with TRBJ2-1, with D tentatively TRBD2 (7 bases). Here the CDR3 reads CASSLDRGANEQFF. As DNA, the CDR3 is TGTGCCAGCAGCTTAGATCGGGGGGCCAATGAGCAGTTCTTC.